The 4 T cell receptor beta chains given below trace back to one sample, sequenced in a study of blood T cells in healthy people across ages. For the second PCR, which ran for about 7 to 11 cycles, a sample-barcoded 5' primer and a J-beta primer mix were used. TCRdb reanalysed the 5' RACE reads using MiXCR and keeps one entry per CDR3 protein. The data contain hundreds of thousands of distinct CDR3 sequences, more than 25% of them seen just once; the ten biggest clones take up about 18%. The sequencing input was blood. The receptors were gathered from a woman of 80 years or more in good health.

Many counts were recorded for this clonotype. This rearrangement joins TRBV20-1 to TRBJ1-5; D unresolved. V lost 6 bases and J lost 0, with 15 bases in between. Germline-derived CDR1 and CDR2 are DFQATT and SNEGSKA (reference sequence). The CDR3 sequence is 15 residues long. The CDR3 bases are TGCAGTGCCCGGGCGTCGTCAGATAGCAATCAGCCCCAGCATTTT. Amino acids: CSARASSDSNQPQHF.

Worth noting for this clonotype: A much larger clone lies a single base off, so this may be a read error. In DNA form, the CDR3 reads TGTGCCACCAGCAGATATGCAACTAATGAAAAACGGTTTTTT. It translates to CATSRYATNEKRFF. This chain joins TRBV15 and TRBJ1-4; D call uncertain. The CDR3 runs 14 residues. The germline gives CDR1 LNHNV, CDR2 YYDKDF (reference sequence).

This clonotype was detected many times. The gene calls are TRBV7-2 and TRBJ2-1; D is possibly TRBD1 (5 bases). CDR3 length equals 14 residues. V was trimmed by 5 bases and J by 6 bases, leaving 14 bases between them. Germline CDR1 reads SGHTA; CDR2 reads FQGNSA. The CDR3 DNA is TGTGCCAGCAGCCACCAGGGTGTCAGCAATGAGCAGTTCTTC. It is translated as CASSHQGVSNEQFF.

This chain uses TRBV6-1 with TRBJ2-5; perhaps TRBD2 as D (5 bases). With 1 base removed from V and 2 bases from J, the gap between germline ends came to 14 bases. There are 16 residues in the CDR3. Germline V CDR1 and CDR2: MNHNS, SASEGT. The CDR3 nucleotides read TGTGCCAGCAGTGAAGGGTACGGGGTTTCACAAGAGACCCAGTACTTC. Residues: CASSEGYGVSQETQYF.